One and the same sample provided the 3 T cell receptor beta chains below, sequenced in a study of neurological immune-mediated disorders. One entry per CDR3 protein, called by TCRdb with MiXCR from the 5' RACE reads. The sample gives more than 13,000 distinct CDR3 sequences, under 8% of which show up once; around 22% is in the top ten. Specimen: CD8+ T cells from blood. The receptors shown here come from a woman between 35 and 50 years old in good health.

This clonotype has at least ten counts. The chain employs TRBV20-1 and TRBJ2-3; the match to TRBD2 covers 15 bases. The CDR3 covers 16 residues. Unmatched junction bases numbered 4, after V lost 3 bases and J lost 3 bases. Per the germline V gene, CDR1 is DFQATT and CDR2 is SNEGSKA (reference sequence). CDR3 loop: CSASTGTSGGTDTQYF. The DNA of the CDR3 is TGCAGTGCTAGCACCGGGACTAGCGGGGGGACAGATACGCAGTATTTT.

This clonotype has at least ten counts. The V call is TRBV29-1, the J call TRBJ2-7; D unclear. V lost 2 bases and J lost 5, with 16 bases in between. Germline CDR1 reads SQVTM; CDR2 reads ANQGSEA. CDR3 size: 14 residues. CDR3 residues: CSVELGTSTHEQYF. The CDR3 region has the DNA TGCAGCGTTGAACTGGGAACCTCAACCCACGAGCAGTACTTC.

This clonotype was recorded many times. The chain has TRBV12-3 or TRBV12-4 and TRBJ1-1; 7 bases are shared with TRBD1. Unmatched junction bases numbered 4, after V lost 8 bases and J lost 7 bases. The CDR3 sequence is 11 residues long. The CDR3 loop is CASVRGFEAFF. CDR3 nucleotides: TGTGCCAGCGTCAGGGGGTTTGAAGCTTTCTTT.